This T cell receptor (beta chain) was identified during a study of STAT5B mutations in CD4+ large granular lymphocyte leukemia. The CDR3 extends over 14 amino acids. Germline loops: CDR1 LGHNT, CDR2 FRNRAP. With V trimmed by 1 base and J by 6 bases, 4 bases remained unmatched. The survey-level immunoSEQ assay was used. As processed by the authors: Lowest detectable productive clonotype frequency was 2.59 x 10-5. The assay was immunoSEQ multiplex PCR, and TCRdb's table has in-frame clones only and misses some. From that table come the V and J calls and clone size; the DNA was used to work out D and trimming. The data show tens of thousands of clones, 65% to 90% seen once.

This chain joins TRBV12-5 and TRBJ1-2, with 8 bases lining up with TRBD1. This clonotype was sampled from a human donor in good health. The material sequenced was CD4+ T cells from blood buffy coats. The CDR3 DNA sequence: TGTGCTAGTGGTTTGGCCCTGACAGGGGATGGCTACACCTTC. Encoded protein: CASGLALTGDGYTF.